This T cell receptor (beta chain) was documented in a study of human T cells and chemical hapten exposure. Overall study context: While the approximately 24-week study was under way, patients received diphenylcyclopropenone on the scalp every week.

The time point here: patch test 1, 2 weeks after DPC sensitization. Treatment meaning: therapeutic diphenylcyclopropenone sensitization with weekly scalp DPC. TCRdb reanalysed the RACE reads using MiXCR and keeps one entry per CDR3 protein. Of about 360,000 distinct CDR3 sequences in the sample, about 4.8% were seen once. This clonotype was found a few times. V lost 1 base, J lost 4 bases, and 10 bases lay in between. Germline lookup yields CDR1 SEHNR and CDR2 FQNEAQ (reference sequence). The CDR3 is 14 amino acids. The chain employs TRBV7-9 and TRBJ1-1; D uncertain. This receptor was obtained from a woman in her fifties or sixties with alopecia areata. Some clones in this sample may be carry-over from other donors' samples. The sample consisted of whole blood, taken in connection with sensitization to the hapten diphenylcyclopropenone (DPC). CDR3 nucleotides: TGTGCCAGCAGCTTAGGGCGCCCCGGCACTGAAGCTTTCTTT. This encodes CASSLGRPGTEAFF.